A single sample is the source of the 14 T cell receptor beta chains below, sequenced in a study of cytomegalovirus exposure and HLA in healthy donors. In the PCR, 60 Vbeta and 13 Jbeta primers were used. Sequencing was performed with immunoSEQ multiplex PCR; in TCRdb, only in-frame clones are kept and a portion is missing. The data hold approximately 100,000 clones, with about 75% observed a single time. Sequencing was done on a sample of PBMCs. Every receptor here comes from a man aged 60-69 years in good health and CMV-seropositive.

The chain has TRBV6-5 and TRBJ1-4, with 8 bases identical to TRBD1. Germline-derived CDR1 and CDR2 are MNHEY and SVGAGI. The J segment lost 7 bases and the V segment lost 7 bases, leaving 5 bases of the junction unmatched. This CDR3 comprises 13 residues. CDR3 in amino acids: CASTGQGSEKLFF. The CDR3 DNA reads TGTGCCAGCACCGGACAGGGAAGTGAAAAACTGTTTTTT.

The chain has TRBV4-1 and TRBJ2-1; 13 positions match TRBD2. Per germline, CDR1 MGHRA and CDR2 YSYEKL. Trimming at V came to 1 base and at J to 5 bases, leaving 5 bases not matched to a gene. CDR3 size: 17 residues. Here the CDR3 reads CASSQGGTSGVNNEQFF. The CDR3 DNA is TGCGCCAGCAGCCAAGGGGGGACTAGCGGGGTGAACAATGAGCAGTTCTTC.

V is TRBV11-2 and J is TRBJ2-7; TRBD2 matches 12 bases. The CDR3 loop spans 15 amino acids. V gave up 3 bases and J gave up 5 bases; unmatched junction bases: 5. The germline V gene has CDR1 SGHAT and CDR2 FQNNGV. As DNA, the CDR3 is TGTGCCAGCAGCTTGGGCCGGACTAGCGGGGACGAGCAGTACTTC. Its translation: CASSLGRTSGDEQYF.

V gene TRBV9 combines with J gene TRBJ1-3; D not resolved. Germline-derived CDR1 and CDR2 are SGDLS and YYNGEE. V gave up 5 bases and J gave up 2 bases, with 11 bases separating them. This CDR3 is 14 amino acids long. CDR3 DNA sequence: TGTGCCAGCAGTGCGTGGGAGGCTGGAAACACCATATATTTT. Translating gives CASSAWEAGNTIYF.

V usage is TRBV11-2 and J usage is TRBJ2-7; a possible D gene is TRBD1 (6 bases). Germline V gene data show CDR1 as SGHAT and CDR2 as FQNNGV. This CDR3 region has 16 residues. With 4 bases removed from V and 7 bases from J, the gap between germline ends came to 23 bases. The CDR3 DNA follows: TGTGCCAGCAGCTCCCGCCGGGACACCACCTCGGGGGAGCAGTACTTC. Its translation is CASSSRRDTTSGEQYF. Supplemented by reference TRBV11-2 and TRBJ2-7, the full variable domain reads EAGVAQSPRYKIIEKRQSVAFWCNPISGHATLYWYQQILGQGPKLLIQFQNNGVVDDSQLPKDRFSAERLKGVDSTLKIQPAKLEDSAVYLCASSSRRDTTSGEQYFGPGTRLTVT.

V is TRBV27 and J is TRBJ2-1; 10 nucleotides match TRBD2. The ends lost 6 bases at V and 5 bases at J; junction bases unmatched: 7. The CDR3 spans 15 residues. Germline lookup yields CDR1 MNHEY and CDR2 SMNVEV (reference sequence). CDR3 sequence: CASRVIGTSDNEQFF. The CDR3 DNA reads TGTGCCAGCAGGGTAATCGGGACTAGCGACAATGAGCAGTTCTTC.

The chain links TRBV28 to TRBJ1-6; 8 nucleotides match TRBD1. Germline CDR1 is MDHEN and CDR2 is SYDVKM. The CDR3 runs to 14 residues. The V and J ends lost 4 bases and 8 bases, in that order; junction bases with no gene match: 4. DNA of the CDR3: TGTGCCAGCAGTTCCGGGACAGGAGATTCACCCCTCCACTTT. It encodes CASSSGTGDSPLHF.

The rearrangement uses TRBV5-1 and TRBJ2-7; possible D gene TRBD1, 5 bases. CDR3 size: 18 residues. V lost 2 bases to trimming and J lost 2 bases, with 23 bases between them. The germline gives CDR1 SGHRS, CDR2 YFSETQ. This chain's CDR3 is CASSLAGSPILSTYEQYF. CDR3 DNA sequence: TGCGCCAGCAGCTTAGCAGGGTCACCCATCCTCTCTACCTACGAGCAGTACTTC.

The chain is built from TRBV19 and TRBJ2-7; a possible D gene is TRBD1 (5 bases). V lost 1 base and J lost 5, with 12 bases in between. Germline CDR1 reads LNHDA; CDR2 reads SQIVND (reference sequence). This CDR3 comprises 14 residues. CDR3 region: CASSIAQGGDEQYF. The CDR3 DNA reads as TGTGCCAGTAGTATAGCGCAGGGTGGGGACGAGCAGTACTTC.

This clone was picked up a small number of times. This CDR3 is CATFLDRGRGYGYTF. The CDR3 DNA is TGTGCCACCTTCTTGGACAGGGGGCGGGGCTATGGCTACACCTTC. This chain links TRBV28 with TRBJ1-2; 11 nucleotides match TRBD1. CDR1 and CDR2 from the germline V gene are MDHEN and SYDVKM. Trimming cost V 10 bases and J 4 bases; bases outside gene matches: 11. This CDR3 contains 15 residues.

The CDR3 is CASSLVPSGGYYGYTF. The CDR3 DNA sequence: TGTGCCAGCAGCTTGGTGCCGTCAGGGGGCTACTATGGCTACACCTTC. V usage is TRBV5-6 and J usage is TRBJ1-2, with 8 nucleotides matching TRBD1. This CDR3 has 16 residues. Germline loops: CDR1 SGHDT, CDR2 YYEEEE. J lost 3 bases, V lost 0 bases, and 7 bases had no gene match.

This chain connects TRBV18 to TRBJ1-3, with TRBD1 matching over 8 bases. The CDR3 runs to 15 residues. J was trimmed by 7 bases and V by 3 bases; bases with no gene match: 8. Per the germline V gene, CDR1 is KGHSH and CDR2 is LQKENI. The CDR3 reads CASSPETGVRNTIYF. The DNA of the CDR3 is TGTGCCAGCTCACCGGAGACAGGGGTACGGAACACCATATATTTT.

This rearrangement joins TRBV28 to TRBJ1-1; no firm D call. The CDR3 spans 13 residues. Germline V gene sequence: CDR1 MDHEN, CDR2 SYDVKM. V was cut by 5 bases and J by 2 bases, with 9 bases left in between. For the CDR3, the DNA is TGTGCCAGCAGTCCTGAGGTCAACACTGAAGCTTTCTTT. Its protein product is CASSPEVNTEAFF.

This clone was seen a single time. The chain couples TRBV27 to TRBJ1-6; D unresolved. V dropped 3 bases and J dropped 7 bases, with 10 bases sitting between them. The germline CDR1 and CDR2 sequences are MNHEY and SMNVEV (reference sequence). CDR3 length: 14 residues. CDR3 DNA: TGTGCCAGCAGTTTCACAGAAGCCAATTCACCCCTCCACTTT. This translates into CASSFTEANSPLHF.